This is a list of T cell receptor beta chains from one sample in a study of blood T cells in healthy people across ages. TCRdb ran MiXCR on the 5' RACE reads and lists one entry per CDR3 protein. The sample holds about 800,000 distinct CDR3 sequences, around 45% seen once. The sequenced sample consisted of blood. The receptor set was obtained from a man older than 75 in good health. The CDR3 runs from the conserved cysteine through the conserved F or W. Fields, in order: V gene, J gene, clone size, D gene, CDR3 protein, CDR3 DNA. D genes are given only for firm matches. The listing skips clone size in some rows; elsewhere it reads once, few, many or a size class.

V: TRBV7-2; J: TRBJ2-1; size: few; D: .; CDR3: CASSLGGWGARNEQFF; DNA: TGTGCCAGCAGCTTAGGGGGCTGGGGCGCGAGAAATGAGCAGTTCTTC
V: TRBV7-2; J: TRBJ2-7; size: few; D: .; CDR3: CASSLEWAAAYEQYF; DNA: TGTGCCAGCAGCTTAGAGTGGGCCGCGGCCTACGAGCAGTACTTC
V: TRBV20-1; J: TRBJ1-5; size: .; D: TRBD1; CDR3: CSATGTGGPSNQPQHF; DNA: TGCAGTGCTACCGGGACAGGGGGTCCTAGCAATCAGCCCCAGCATTTT
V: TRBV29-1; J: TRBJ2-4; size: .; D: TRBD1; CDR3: CSVERQGATKNIQYF; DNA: TGCAGCGTTGAACGGCAGGGGGCAACCAAAAACATTCAGTACTTC
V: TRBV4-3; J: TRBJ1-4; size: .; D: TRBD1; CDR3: CASSQSGNRGEKLFF; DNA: TGCGCCAGCAGCCAATCGGGGAACAGGGGTGAAAAACTGTTTTTT
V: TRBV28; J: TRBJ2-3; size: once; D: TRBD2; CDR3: CVSSPPPASGREADTQYF; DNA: TGTGTCAGCAGCCCACCCCCGGCTAGCGGGAGGGAGGCAGATACGCAGTATTTT
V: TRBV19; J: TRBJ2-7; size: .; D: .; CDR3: CASGHSDASYEQYF; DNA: TGTGCCAGTGGTCACTCGGACGCCTCCTACGAGCAGTACTTC
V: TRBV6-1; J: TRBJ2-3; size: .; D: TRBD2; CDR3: CTTSGRALDTQYF; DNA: TGTACTACTAGCGGGAGGGCTTTAGATACGCAGTATTTT
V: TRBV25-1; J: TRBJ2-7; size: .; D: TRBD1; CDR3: CASSEQPQGASSYEQYF; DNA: TGTGCCAGCAGTGAACAACCACAGGGGGCTAGCTCCTACGAGCAGTACTTC
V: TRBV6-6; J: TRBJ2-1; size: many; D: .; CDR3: CASSDPELAYNEQFF; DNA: TGTGCCAGCAGTGACCCCGAACTAGCTTACAATGAGCAGTTCTTC
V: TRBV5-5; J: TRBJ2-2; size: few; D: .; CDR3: CATQWGSGVSTGELFF; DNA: TGTGCCACCCAATGGGGGTCGGGAGTAAGCACCGGGGAGCTGTTTTTT
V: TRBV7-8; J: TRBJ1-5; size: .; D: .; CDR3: CASSLATGVGGSNQPQHF; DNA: TGTGCCAGCAGCTTAGCCACCGGAGTTGGTGGTAGCAATCAGCCCCAGCATTTT
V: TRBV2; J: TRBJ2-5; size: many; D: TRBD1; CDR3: CASSAGTVQETQYF; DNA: TGTGCCAGCAGTGCCGGGACAGTCCAAGAGACCCAGTACTTC
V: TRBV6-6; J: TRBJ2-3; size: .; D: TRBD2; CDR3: CASTSGGKDTDTQYF; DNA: TGTGCCAGCACTAGCGGGGGAAAAGACACAGATACGCAGTATTTT
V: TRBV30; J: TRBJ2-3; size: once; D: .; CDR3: CAWTETRLGTDTQYF; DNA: TGTGCCTGGACCGAAACTCGACTGGGCACAGATACGCAGTATTTT
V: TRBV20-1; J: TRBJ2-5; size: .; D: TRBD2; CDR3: CSARAAGGLYEQYF; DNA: TGCAGTGCTAGGGCGGCGGGAGGGTTATATGAGCAGTACTTC
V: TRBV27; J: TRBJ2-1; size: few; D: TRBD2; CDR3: CASSPGTSGRSEQFF; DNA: TGTGCCAGCAGTCCCGGGACTAGCGGGAGGTCTGAGCAGTTCTTC
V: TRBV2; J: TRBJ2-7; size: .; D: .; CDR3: CASRYGAYEQYF; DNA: TGTGCCAGCAGATACGGAGCCTACGAGCAGTACTTC
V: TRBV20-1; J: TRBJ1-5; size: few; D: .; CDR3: CSASARGQPQHF; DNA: TGCAGTGCTAGCGCCAGAGGACAGCCCCAGCATTTT
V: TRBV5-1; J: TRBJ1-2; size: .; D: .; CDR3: CASSLEWTNYGYTF; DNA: TGCGCCAGCAGCTTGGAGTGGACCAACTATGGCTACACCTTC
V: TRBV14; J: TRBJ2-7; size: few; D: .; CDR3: CASSQGRGEQYF; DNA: TGTGCCAGCAGCCAAGGCAGGGGCGAGCAGTACTTC
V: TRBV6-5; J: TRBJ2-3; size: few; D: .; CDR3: CASRGELGTDTQYF; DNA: TGTGCCAGCAGGGGAGAACTCGGCACAGATACGCAGTATTTT
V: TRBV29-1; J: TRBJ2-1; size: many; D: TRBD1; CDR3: CSVGTGYYNEQFF; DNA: TGCAGCGTTGGGACAGGGTATTACAATGAGCAGTTCTTC
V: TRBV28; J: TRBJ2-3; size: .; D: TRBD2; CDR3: CASSTTGLATDTQYF; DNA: TGTGCCAGCAGTACTACGGGACTAGCCACAGATACGCAGTATTTT
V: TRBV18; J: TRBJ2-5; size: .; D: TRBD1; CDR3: CASSPRQGTQETQYF; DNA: TGTGCCAGCTCACCCAGACAGGGGACGCAAGAGACCCAGTACTTC
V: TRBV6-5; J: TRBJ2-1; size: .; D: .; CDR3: CASSRKRGDNEQFF; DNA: TGTGCCAGCAGCCGAAAAAGAGGTGACAATGAGCAGTTCTTC
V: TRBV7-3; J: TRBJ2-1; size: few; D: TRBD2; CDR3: CASSLSPPGLALSSYNEQFF; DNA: TGTGCCAGCAGCTTAAGCCCACCGGGACTAGCGCTTAGCTCCTACAATGAGCAGTTCTTC
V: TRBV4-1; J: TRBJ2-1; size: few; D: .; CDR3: CASSQEGPYNEQFF; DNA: TGCGCCAGCAGCCAAGAGGGCCCCTACAATGAGCAGTTCTTC
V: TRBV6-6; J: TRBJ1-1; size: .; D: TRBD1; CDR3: CASRRQGTEAFF; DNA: TGTGCCAGCCGAAGACAGGGGACTGAAGCTTTCTTT
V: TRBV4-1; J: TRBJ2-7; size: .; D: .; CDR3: CASSQDPLGSYEQYF; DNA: TGCGCCAGCAGCCAAGATCCTTTGGGATCCTACGAGCAGTACTTC
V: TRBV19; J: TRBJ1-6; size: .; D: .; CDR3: CASSAPGEASSYNSPLHF; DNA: TGTGCCAGTAGTGCCCCCGGGGAGGCAAGCTCCTATAATTCACCCCTCCACTTT
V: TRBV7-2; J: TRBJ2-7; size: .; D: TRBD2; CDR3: CASSDIWTSGRAMSYEQYF; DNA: TGTGCCAGCAGCGACATATGGACTAGCGGGAGGGCCATGTCCTACGAGCAGTACTTC
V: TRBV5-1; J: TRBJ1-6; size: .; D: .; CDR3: CASSLEAGASSPLHF; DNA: TGCGCCAGCAGCTTGGAGGCAGGGGCTAGTTCACCCCTCCACTTT
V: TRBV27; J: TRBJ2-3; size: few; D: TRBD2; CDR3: CASSPQREGDTQYF; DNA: TGTGCCAGCAGTCCACAGCGGGAGGGAGATACGCAGTATTTT
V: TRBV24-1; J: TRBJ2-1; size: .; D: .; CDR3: CATSRGNEQFF; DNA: TGTGCCACCAGCAGGGGAAATGAGCAGTTCTTC
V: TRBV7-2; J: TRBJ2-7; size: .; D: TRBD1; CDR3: CASSLRGRQSYEQYF; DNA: TGTGCCAGCAGCTTAAGGGGGCGACAATCCTACGAGCAGTACTTC
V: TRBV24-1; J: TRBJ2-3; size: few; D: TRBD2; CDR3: CATSSASGSTDTQYF; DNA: TGTGCCACCAGTAGCGCTAGCGGGAGCACAGATACGCAGTATTTT
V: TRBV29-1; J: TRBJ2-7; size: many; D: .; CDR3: CSVVALARFQGEQYF; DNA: TGCAGCGTCGTTGCTCTAGCCCGTTTCCAGGGCGAGCAGTACTTC
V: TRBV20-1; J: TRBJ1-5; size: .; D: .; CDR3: CSARDPRLGSNQPQHF; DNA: TGCAGTGCTAGAGATCCAAGACTCGGTAGCAATCAGCCCCAGCATTTT
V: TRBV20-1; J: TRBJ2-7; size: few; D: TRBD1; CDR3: CSARPTGGLYEQYF; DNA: TGCAGTGCTAGGCCGACAGGGGGCTTGTACGAGCAGTACTTC
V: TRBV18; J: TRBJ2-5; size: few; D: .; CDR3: CASSPGPLGKETQYF; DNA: TGTGCCAGCTCCCCCGGACCCCTGGGGAAAGAGACCCAGTACTTC
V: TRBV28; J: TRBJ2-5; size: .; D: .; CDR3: CASSSQGAGRETQYF; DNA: TGTGCCAGCAGCTCACAAGGGGCAGGGAGGGAGACCCAGTACTTC
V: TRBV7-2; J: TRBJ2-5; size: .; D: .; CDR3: CASSLAQSSGQETQYF; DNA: TGTGCCAGCAGCTTAGCCCAGAGTAGCGGCCAAGAGACCCAGTACTTC
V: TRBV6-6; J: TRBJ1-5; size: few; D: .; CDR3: CASRLRVGDNQPQHF; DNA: TGTGCCAGCAGATTAAGGGTTGGTGACAATCAGCCCCAGCATTTT
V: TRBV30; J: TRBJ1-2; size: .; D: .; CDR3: CAWSVTPRDYGYTF; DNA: TGTGCCTGGAGTGTGACTCCGAGGGACTATGGCTACACCTTC
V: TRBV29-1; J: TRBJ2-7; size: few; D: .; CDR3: CSVPGGDEQYF; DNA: TGCAGCGTTCCTGGCGGGGACGAGCAGTACTTC
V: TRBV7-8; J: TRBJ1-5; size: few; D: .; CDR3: CASSFGVGGTGQPQHF; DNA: TGTGCCAGCAGCTTCGGGGTCGGGGGGACTGGTCAGCCCCAGCATTTT
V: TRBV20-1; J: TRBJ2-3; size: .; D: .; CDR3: CSASWPTDTQYF; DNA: TGCAGTGCTAGTTGGCCCACAGATACGCAGTATTTT
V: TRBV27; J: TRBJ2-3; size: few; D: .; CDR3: CASSYLSTDTQYF; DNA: TGTGCCAGCAGCTACCTTAGCACAGATACGCAGTATTTT